This TCR beta chain was profiled in a study of TIL therapy for anti-PD-1-resistant metastatic lung cancer. Overall study: Patients had a median age of approximately 57 years (range about 35-85). Median tumor mutation burden was 1.5 mutations per megabase.

About this clone: Its specificity is not known.

Study-level findings and limits: The cohort had more treatment-naive, never-smoker and oncogene-addicted patients than typical.

The libraries were made with immunoSEQ v3. Produced via immunoSEQ multiplex PCR; TCRdb's table is partial and in-frame only. The sample consists of around 59,000 clones, roughly 69% of them appearing once. The time point is: pre-treatment sample, taken before nivolumab and TIL therapy. Patients were adults with stage 4 NSCLC. This clonotype was sampled from a person between 25 and 79 years old with non-small cell lung cancer. The source was blood, collected at baseline.

The CDR3 sequence: CASSFTGTGYRVDEQYF. The DNA for the CDR3 is TGTGCCAGCAGCTTTACCGGGACAGGGTATCGGGTTGACGAGCAGTACTTC. The rearrangement uses TRBV5-5 and TRBJ2-7, with TRBD1 matching 9 bases. The CDR3 is 17 amino acids. From germline, CDR1 is SGHKS and CDR2 YYEKEE (reference sequence). The V and J ends lost 2 bases and 5 bases, in that order; junction bases with no gene match: 14.